Below, one T cell receptor beta chain is given with its context. Its target is not known. From germline, CDR1 is MDHEN and CDR2 SYDVKM. The CDR3 is 14 residues long. V was trimmed by 6 bases and J by 6 bases, leaving 17 bases between them. Clones were sequenced by immunoSEQ multiplex PCR, and TCRdb holds only the in-frame ones, with some missing. The data hold about 86,000 clones, with around 89% observed a single time. The sample comes from a study of graft-versus-host responses after intestinal transplantation. Study-wide context: Anti-thymocyte globulin was used for induction in all recipients, who then took tacrolimus and steroids for about 3 years. Regarding the study as a whole: When patients had graft-donor T cell macrochimerism, their allografts held high graft-versus-host to host-versus-graft clonal ratios. Declines in HvG clones occurring early post-transplant were associated with peak circulating GvH clone levels. Among recipient marrow samples, GvH clones were found; some appeared first in ileum or blood.

This material consisted of unstimulated CD4+ T cells sorted from spleen or lymph node cells, taken before transplant. The TCR comes from a human donor who was the organ donor for an intestinal transplant. The chain links TRBV28 to TRBJ1-2; possible D gene TRBD1, 6 bases. The CDR3 spells CASSQGPERDGYTF. The CDR3, as DNA: TGTGCCAGCAGCCAGGGGCCTGAGAGAGATGGCTACACCTTC.